These T cell receptor beta chains were read from a single sample in a study of OX40 agonist ivuxolimab in advanced cancers. Data came from immunoSEQ multiplex PCR; TCRdb stores just in-frame clones and leaves some out. The sample has about 24,000 clones, around 90% seen once. The sequencing used CD4+ or CD8+ T cells sorted from blood, collected in a trial of the OX40 agonist ivuxolimab. The source of these receptors is an adult with an advanced solid tumor such as melanoma, head and neck, liver or kidney cancer. CDR3s include the opening cysteine and the closing phenylalanine or tryptophan. D genes are given only for firm matches. For some rows the clone size is stated as once, few or many, or as a class when expanded; others skip it.

clone size	D gene	V gene	J gene	CDR3 protein	CDR3 DNA
NA	NA	TRBV5-8	TRBJ1-5	CASSLEGTGYQPQHF	TGTGCCAGCAGCTTGGAGGGGACGGGTTATCAGCCCCAGCATTTT
NA	NA	TRBV7-2	TRBJ2-7	CASSQRGSSYEQYF	TGTGCCAGCAGTCAACGAGGGAGCTCCTACGAGCAGTACTTC
NA	NA	TRBV2	TRBJ2-2	CASGSSGGGELFF	TGTGCCAGCGGTAGCAGTGGGGGCGGGGAGCTGTTTTTT
NA	NA	TRBV28	TRBJ2-7	CASSPHDTYEQYF	TGTGCCAGCAGTCCCCACGATACCTACGAGCAGTACTTC
NA	NA	TRBV18	TRBJ1-1	CASSTQTGSHAEAFF	TGTGCCAGCTCAACTCAGACAGGATCGCACGCGGAAGCTTTCTTT
NA	NA	TRBV7-5	TRBJ1-5	CASSFWTGRQPQHF	TGTGCCAGCAGCTTTTGGACAGGGCGGCAGCCCCAGCATTTT
NA	NA	TRBV6-6	TRBJ1-2	CASSPGQRNYGYTF	TGTGCCAGCAGTCCGGGACAACGTAACTATGGCTACACCTTC
few	NA	TRBV18	TRBJ2-7	CASSILPGEQYF	TGTGCCAGCTCAATACTCCCAGGGGAGCAGTACTTC
NA	NA	TRBV7-8	TRBJ1-2	CASSLARARAEYGYTF	TGTGCCAGCAGCTTAGCCAGGGCCAGGGCGGAGTATGGCTACACCTTC
NA	NA	TRBV14	TRBJ2-7	CASSQGWGSGENYEQYF	TGTGCCAGCAGCCAAGGGTGGGGGAGCGGAGAGAACTACGAGCAGTACTTC
NA	NA	TRBV27	TRBJ2-3	CASSLWAGSTDTQYF	TGTGCCAGCAGTTTATGGGCAGGTAGCACAGATACGCAGTATTTT
NA	NA	TRBV28	TRBJ1-2	CASSWVASGDYGYTF	TGTGCCAGCAGTTGGGTGGCGAGCGGCGACTATGGCTACACCTTC
NA	TRBD2	TRBV11-2	TRBJ2-5	CASSPSTLLTSGSPETQYF	TGTGCCAGCAGCCCGTCGACCCTTCTGACTAGCGGGAGTCCAGAGACCCAGTACTTC
NA	NA	TRBV5-6	TRBJ1-5	CASSSQRVDSNQPQHF	TGTGCCAGCAGCTCCCAAAGGGTGGATAGCAATCAGCCCCAGCATTTT
NA	TRBD2	TRBV11-3	TRBJ2-7	CASSRQLAGAPGEEQYF	TGTGCCAGCAGCCGGCAGCTAGCGGGAGCGCCCGGGGAGGAGCAGTACTTC
NA	TRBD1	TRBV28	TRBJ1-5	CASSPGQGDQPQHF	TGTGCCAGCAGTCCCGGACAGGGAGATCAGCCCCAGCATTTT
NA	NA	TRBV19	TRBJ1-5	CASSIDLWGARQPQHF	TGTGCCAGTAGTATAGATCTATGGGGGGCCCGCCAGCCCCAGCATTTT
NA	TRBD1	TRBV5-5	TRBJ1-2	CASRPGQGYGYTF	TGTGCCAGCAGGCCGGGACAGGGCTATGGCTACACCTTC
NA	NA	TRBV5-1	TRBJ2-4	CASSLGGTVIGDIQYF	TGCGCCAGCAGCTTGGGCGGGACAGTAATTGGGGACATTCAGTACTTC
NA	NA	TRBV4-2	TRBJ1-6	CASSQDGETEDSPLHF	TGTGCCAGCAGCCAAGATGGGGAGACAGAGGATTCACCCCTCCACTTT
NA	NA	TRBV6-5	TRBJ1-5	CASPSPYRGNQPQHF	TGTGCCAGCCCCTCGCCGTACCGGGGCAATCAGCCCCAGCATTTT
NA	TRBD1	TRBV7-9	TRBJ2-3	CATRQGATTDTQYF	TGTGCCACCAGACAGGGGGCGACGACAGATACGCAGTATTTT
NA	NA	TRBV27	TRBJ1-2	CASSFSDSSGYTF	TGTGCCAGCAGTTTCTCAGACAGTTCTGGCTACACCTTC